Sequencing of this TCR beta chain was carried out in a study of T cell responses to AZD1222 COVID-19 vaccine. Concerning this clone: Its antigen remains unidentified. This same CDR3 is encoded by further DNA sequences in the sample.

Study outcomes and limitations: Among those given AZD1222, only 5 to 7 were seropositive at baseline. With two AZD1222 doses given, Spike-specific TCR breadth and depth both rose. Regions 160-218 and 743-854 held dominance among vaccine-associated CD4 TCRs, which spanned spike.

The CDR3 totals 12 residues. Trimming cost V 0 bases and J 3 bases, with 2 bases left between them. CDR1 SGDLS and CDR2 YYNGEE come from the germline V gene. Data came from immunoSEQ multiplex PCR; TCRdb stores just in-frame clones and leaves some out. The sample holds some 110,000 clones, about 88% seen once. The chain carries TRBV9 and TRBJ2-3; no definite D call. This receptor was obtained from an adult in good health. The specimen comprised peripheral blood, sampled on day 0 of AZD1222 vaccination. CDR3 amino acids: CASSVGTDTQYF. Here the CDR3 DNA reads TGTGCCAGCAGCGTAGGGACAGATACGCAGTATTTT.